One and the same sample provided the 15 T cell receptor beta chains below, sequenced in a study of cytomegalovirus exposure and HLA in healthy donors. The primer mix had 60 Vbeta and 13 Jbeta primers. Some clones are missing from TCRdb's copy, which holds only in-frame ones; the method was immunoSEQ multiplex PCR. The data hold about 130,000 clones, with 15% to 20% observed a single time. The sequenced sample was PBMCs. The source is a female donor in good health and CMV-seropositive.

The chain couples TRBV18 to TRBJ2-5; weak D call: TRBD2 (5 bases). Trimming shortened V by 3 bases and J by 5 bases, and 16 bases separated the two germline ends. The germline V gene has CDR1 KGHSH and CDR2 LQKENI. This CDR3 comprises 15 residues. The CDR3 DNA is TGTGCCAGCTCACCGCGGACGACCGGCGGGGAGACCCAGTACTTC. As protein: CASSPRTTGGETQYF.

V gene TRBV28 combines with J gene TRBJ2-1; 10 bases line up with TRBD1. The CDR3 consists of 16 residues. The trim removed 3 bases at V and 1 base at J, leaving 3 bases unmatched. The germline V gene has CDR1 MDHEN and CDR2 SYDVKM. The CDR3: CASSLGQGRSYNEQFF. CDR3 in DNA: TGTGCCAGCAGTTTGGGACAGGGGAGATCCTACAATGAGCAGTTCTTC.

This clone showed up just a few times. V usage is TRBV4-1 and J usage is TRBJ2-1, with D uncertain. Trimming pared 0 bases from V and 6 bases from J, leaving 12 bases between. The CDR3 totals 15 residues. Germline CDR1 MGHRA, CDR2 YSYEKL. CDR3 region: CASSQEVQEINEQFF. The DNA for the CDR3 is TGCGCCAGCAGCCAAGAGGTTCAGGAAATCAATGAGCAGTTCTTC.

The rearrangement links TRBV7-2 to TRBJ1-2; D call uncertain. V was clipped by 8 bases and J by 0 bases, with 16 bases between them. Germline values: CDR1 SGHTA, CDR2 FQGNSA. The CDR3 totals 15 residues. The CDR3 nucleotides read TGTGCCAGCGAGGGCTCTGCACGAACTAACTATGGCTACACCTTC. Its translation: CASEGSARTNYGYTF.

The chain joins TRBV2 to TRBJ2-7; 8 nucleotides align to TRBD2. This CDR3 contains 14 residues. The trim removed 6 bases at V and 4 bases at J, leaving 8 bases unmatched. Germline loops: CDR1 SNHLY, CDR2 FYNNEI. The CDR3 DNA sequence: TGTGCCAGCAGGCTAGGGGCGGGGGGATACGAGCAGTACTTC. Translation: CASRLGAGGYEQYF.

This clone appeared a few times. The chain recombines TRBV7-2 with TRBJ2-5; 10 nucleotides match TRBD2. The V gene end was trimmed by 5 bases and the J gene end by 1 base; junction bases not matched to a gene: 7. The CDR3 is 16 amino acids. The V gene's germline CDR1 is SGHTA and CDR2 FQGNSA. The CDR3 DNA reads as TGTGCCAGCAGCAGAGACCAGCGGGGGGGCCAAGAGACCCAGTACTTC. Amino acids: CASSRDQRGGQETQYF.

There are a few counts of this clone. Other DNA sequences in this sample translate to the same CDR3. The chain is built from TRBV2 and TRBJ1-4; TRBD1 matches at 8 bases. Losses at the gene ends were 6 bases for V and 5 bases for J; bases not matched to a gene: 5. The V gene's germline CDR1 is SNHLY and CDR2 FYNNEI. CDR3 length equals 14 residues. The CDR3 spells CASRDRVGNEKLFF. CDR3 in DNA: TGTGCCAGCAGGGACAGGGTAGGAAATGAAAAACTGTTTTTT. The entire variable domain, with the rest obtained from reference TRBV2 and TRBJ1-4, is as follows: EPEVTQTPSHQVTQMGQEVILRCVPISNHLYFYWYRQILGQKVEFLVSFYNNEISEKSEIFDDQFSVERPDGSNFTLKIRSTKLEDSAMYFCASRDRVGNEKLFFGSGTQLSVL.

This clone was picked up a small number of times. CDR3 loop: CASSIGGHAGNQPQHF. In DNA, the CDR3 is TGTGCCAGTAGTATAGGGGGGCATGCGGGCAATCAGCCCCAGCATTTT. The V and J genes are TRBV19 and TRBJ1-5; maybe TRBD1 (6 bases). V lost 1 base, J lost 2 bases, and 12 bases lay in between. CDR3 length: 16 residues. In germline, CDR1 is LNHDA, CDR2 SQIVND (reference sequence).

This clone was counted only a few times. The chain links TRBV28 to TRBJ1-1; 8 nucleotides match TRBD1. Germline-derived CDR1 and CDR2 are MDHEN and SYDVKM. V lost 2 bases, J lost 3 bases, and 8 bases stayed unmatched. The CDR3 covers 16 residues. CDR3: CASSLSQGAPDTEAFF. CDR3 nucleotides: TGTGCCAGCAGTTTAAGTCAGGGGGCGCCGGACACTGAAGCTTTCTTT.

The chain recombines TRBV5-1 with TRBJ2-5; weak D call: TRBD1 (5 bases). The CDR3 is made up of 15 amino acids. CDR1 and CDR2 (germline): SGHRS, YFSETQ. The ends were cut back, 1 base at V and 0 bases at J, with 10 bases in the middle. In DNA, the CDR3 is TGCGCCAGCAGCTTGAATCCAGGGAACCAAGAGACCCAGTACTTC. This codes for CASSLNPGNQETQYF.

The gene calls are TRBV4-3 and TRBJ2-3, with D hard to call. The V end was cut by 0 bases, the J end by 13 bases, with 14 bases between. This CDR3 is 13 amino acids long. Germline CDR1 and CDR2: LGHNA and YSLEER. CDR3 residues: CASSQDVATAEYF. As DNA, the CDR3 is TGCGCCAGCAGCCAAGATGTAGCCACCGCGGAGTATTTT.

The chain joins TRBV9 to TRBJ2-7; 10 positions match TRBD2. This CDR3 has 15 amino acids. V shed 3 bases, J shed 5 bases, and the junction held 8 bases outside the gene matches. CDR1 is SGDLS and CDR2 is YYNGEE in the germline V gene. CDR3 nucleotides: TGTGCCAGCAGCGCCGCTAGCGGGAGTGTAAACGAGCAGTACTTC. Translation: CASSAASGSVNEQYF.

The genes are TRBV2 and TRBJ2-1, with TRBD1 identical over 8 bases. The CDR3 is 15 amino acids. V lost 6 bases to trimming and J lost 1 base; unmatched junction nucleotides: 5. Looked up from germline, CDR1 is SNHLY and CDR2 is FYNNEI. CDR3 sequence (DNA): TGTGCCAGCAGCGAGAGACAGGGGTCCTACAATGAGCAGTTCTTC. This encodes CASSERQGSYNEQFF.

The rearrangement links TRBV6-1 to TRBJ2-7; possible D gene TRBD1, 6 bases. V shed 6 bases and J shed 5 bases, with 14 bases lying between them. The CDR3 loop spans 13 amino acids. Looked up from germline, CDR1 is MNHNS and CDR2 is SASEGT. CDR3 region: CASSLRTVNEQYF. The CDR3 DNA follows: TGTGCCAGCAGCCTAAGGACAGTTAACGAGCAGTACTTC.

This clone was seen more than once but under ten times. The gene calls are TRBV19 and TRBJ2-2; 7 bases are shared with TRBD1. CDR3 length equals 14 residues. Trimming cost V 6 bases and J 1 base; bases outside gene matches: 2. Per the germline V gene, CDR1 is LNHDA and CDR2 is SQIVND (reference sequence). The CDR3 bases are TGTGCCAGTAGAAGACAGGGGAACACCGGGGAGCTGTTTTTT. It encodes CASRRQGNTGELFF. The whole variable domain, filled in from reference TRBV19 and TRBJ2-2, reads DGGITQSPKYLFRKEGQNVTLSCEQNLNHDAMYWYRQDPGQGLRLIYYSQIVNDFQKGDIAEGYSVSREKKESFPLTVTSAQKNPTAFYLCASRRQGNTGELFFGEGSRLTVL.